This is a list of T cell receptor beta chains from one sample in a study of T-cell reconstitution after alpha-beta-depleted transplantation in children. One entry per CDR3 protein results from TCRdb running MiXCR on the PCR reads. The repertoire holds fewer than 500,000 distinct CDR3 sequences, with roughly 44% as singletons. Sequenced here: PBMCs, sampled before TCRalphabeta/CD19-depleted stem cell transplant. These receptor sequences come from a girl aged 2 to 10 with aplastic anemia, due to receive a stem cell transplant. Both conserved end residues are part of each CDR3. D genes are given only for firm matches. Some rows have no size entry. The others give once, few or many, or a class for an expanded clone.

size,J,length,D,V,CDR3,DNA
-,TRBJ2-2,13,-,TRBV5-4,CASSSGPSRELFF,TGTGCCAGCAGCTCGGGACCCAGCAGGGAGCTGTTTTTT
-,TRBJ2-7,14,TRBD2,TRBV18,CASSPQGGSYEQYF,TGTGCCAGCTCACCACAGGGAGGGAGCTACGAGCAGTACTTC
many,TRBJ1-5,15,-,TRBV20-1,CSARRNWGKNQPQHF,TGCAGTGCTAGAAGGAATTGGGGCAAGAATCAGCCCCAGCATTTT
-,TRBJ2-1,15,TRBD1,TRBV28,CASSPPGTAYNEQFF,TGTGCCAGCAGTCCCCCCGGGACAGCTTACAATGAGCAGTTCTTC
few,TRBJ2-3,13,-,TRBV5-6,CASSLAGRYTQYF,TGTGCCAGCAGCCTCGCCGGTCGATATACGCAGTATTTT
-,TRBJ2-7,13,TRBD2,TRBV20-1,CSARASGASEQYF,TGCAGTGCTAGAGCCAGCGGGGCTTCCGAGCAGTACTTC
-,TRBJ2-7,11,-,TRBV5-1,CASKGRYEQYF,TGCGCCAGCAAGGGGCGCTACGAGCAGTACTTC
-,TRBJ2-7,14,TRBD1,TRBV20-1,CSASRTGDTYEQYF,TGCAGTGCTAGTCGGACAGGGGATACCTACGAGCAGTACTTC
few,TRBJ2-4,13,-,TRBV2,CASSERLGNIQYF,TGTGCCAGCAGTGAGAGGCTTGGAAACATTCAGTACTTC
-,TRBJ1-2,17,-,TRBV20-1,CSARKVGRAGSNYGYTF,TGCAGTGCTAGAAAGGTCGGCAGGGCGGGAAGTAACTATGGCTACACCTTC
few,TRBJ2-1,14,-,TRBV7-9,CASSLEMSGAEQFF,TGTGCCAGCAGCTTAGAGATGTCGGGTGCTGAGCAGTTCTTC
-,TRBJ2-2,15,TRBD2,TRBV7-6,CASSLWTSETGELFF,TGTGCCAGCAGCCTTTGGACTAGCGAAACCGGGGAGCTGTTTTTT
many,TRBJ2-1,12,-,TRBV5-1,CASSLNLDEQFF,TGCGCCAGCAGCTTGAATTTAGATGAGCAGTTCTTC
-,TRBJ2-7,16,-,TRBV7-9,CASSRRVGTVPYEQYF,TGTGCCAGCAGTCGAAGGGTAGGGACGGTACCCTACGAGCAGTACTTC
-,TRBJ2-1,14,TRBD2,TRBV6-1,CASQLAGGYNEQFF,TGTGCCAGTCAACTAGCGGGGGGTTACAATGAGCAGTTCTTC